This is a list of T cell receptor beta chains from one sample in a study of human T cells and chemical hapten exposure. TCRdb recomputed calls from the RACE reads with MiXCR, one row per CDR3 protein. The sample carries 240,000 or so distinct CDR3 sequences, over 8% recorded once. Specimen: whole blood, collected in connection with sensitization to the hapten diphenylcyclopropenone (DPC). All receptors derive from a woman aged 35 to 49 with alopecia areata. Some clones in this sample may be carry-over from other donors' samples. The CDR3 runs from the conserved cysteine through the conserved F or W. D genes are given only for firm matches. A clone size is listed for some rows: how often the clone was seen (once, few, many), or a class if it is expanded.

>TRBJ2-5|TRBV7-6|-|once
TGTGCCAGCAGCCAGGGACACGCGGGGGAGACCCAGTACTTC
CASSQGHAGETQYF
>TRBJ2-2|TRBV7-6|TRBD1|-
TGTGCCAGCAGCCCTAGACCGGGACAGTCCACCGGGGAGCTGTTTTTT
CASSPRPGQSTGELFF
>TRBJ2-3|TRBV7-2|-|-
TGTGCCAGCGAATTGACCCCGGGAGTCACAGATACGCAGTATTTT
CASELTPGVTDTQYF
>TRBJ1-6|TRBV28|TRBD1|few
TGTGCCAGCAGTTTATACCCCCTCGGGACAGGTGGAACCCTCCACTTT
CASSLYPLGTGGTLHF
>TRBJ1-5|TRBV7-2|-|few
TGTGCCAGCAGCTTCTTCGGAGGGGCAGGACAGCCCCAGCATTTT
CASSFFGGAGQPQHF
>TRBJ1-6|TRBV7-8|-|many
TGTGCCAGCAGCTGGAGGACACAGAATTCACCCCTCCACTTT
CASSWRTQNSPLHF
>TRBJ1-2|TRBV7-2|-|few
TGTGCCAGCAACTCGGTAGCGGTCGGACCTAACTATGGCTACACCTTC
CASNSVAVGPNYGYTF
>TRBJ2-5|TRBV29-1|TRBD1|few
TGCAGCGTGGGGACAGGGTATAACCAAGAGACCCAGTACTTC
CSVGTGYNQETQYF
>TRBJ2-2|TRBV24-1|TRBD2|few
TGTGCCACCAATAATCCGGGACTAGCGGGGGCGAACACCGGGGAGCTGTTTTTT
CATNNPGLAGANTGELFF
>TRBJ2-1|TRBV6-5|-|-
TGTGCCAGCAGTTACGTGGGTGAGCAGTTCTTC
CASSYVGEQFF
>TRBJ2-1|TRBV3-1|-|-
TGTGCCAGCAGCCAAGTGCGGACACTTTACAATGAGCAGTTCTTC
CASSQVRTLYNEQFF
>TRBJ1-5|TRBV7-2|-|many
TGTGCCAGTCACAGGGATCAGCCCCAGCATTTT
CASHRDQPQHF
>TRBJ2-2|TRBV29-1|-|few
TGCAGCGTTCACGCCCCAGGGCCTCGGGGCGGGGAGCTGTTTTTT
CSVHAPGPRGGELFF
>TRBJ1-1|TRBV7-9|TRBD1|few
TGTGCCAGCAGCCCCCCAGGGGCCGGGACAGGGGCGACTGAAGCTTTCTTT
CASSPPGAGTGATEAFF
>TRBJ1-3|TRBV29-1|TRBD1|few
TGCAGCGTTGGAGACAGGGCCCCTGGAAACACCATATATTTT
CSVGDRAPGNTIYF
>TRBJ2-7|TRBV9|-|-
TGTGCCAGCAGCGTAGGAGCTAGCTCCTACGAGCAGTACTTC
CASSVGASSYEQYF
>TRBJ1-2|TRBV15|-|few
TGTGCCACCAGCAGAGCGGCGGATGGCTACACCTTC
CATSRAADGYTF
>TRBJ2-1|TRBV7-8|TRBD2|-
TGTGCCAGCAGCAACCCGCCGGCAGCCGGGACTAGCAGCCCTTCCGAGCAGTTCTTC
CASSNPPAAGTSSPSEQFF
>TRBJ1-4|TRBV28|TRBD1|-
TGTGCCAGCAGTTCCGCCAGGGGGCGACGTGAAAAACTGTTTTTT
CASSSARGRREKLFF
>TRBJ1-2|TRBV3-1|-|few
TGTGCCAGCAGCCATATCCGGACAGTCAAATATGGCTACACCTTC
CASSHIRTVKYGYTF
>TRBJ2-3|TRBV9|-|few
TGTGCCAGCAGCGTAGGTGGAGCGGTACTCACAGATACGCAGTATTTT
CASSVGGAVLTDTQYF
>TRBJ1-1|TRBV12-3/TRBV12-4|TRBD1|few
TGTGCCAGTACCAACAGGGGGGGTGAAGCTTTCTTT
CASTNRGGEAFF
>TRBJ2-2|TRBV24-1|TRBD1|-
TGTGCCACCAGTGACCCAAGCGGACAGGGGAGATCCGGCACCGGGGAGCTGTTTTTT
CATSDPSGQGRSGTGELFF
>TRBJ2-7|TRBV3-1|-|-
TGTGCCAGCAGCCGGTACAACCCGGGAGAGCAGTACTTC
CASSRYNPGEQYF
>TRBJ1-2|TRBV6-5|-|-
TGTGCCAGCAGTTATTTAGGGGTAGGGGCTAACTATGGCTACACCTTC
CASSYLGVGANYGYTF
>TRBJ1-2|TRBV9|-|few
TGTGCCAGCAGCGTAGCCAGGGGCCCTAACTATGGCTACACCTTC
CASSVARGPNYGYTF
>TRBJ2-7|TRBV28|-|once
TGTGCCAGCAAAGAGGCCATTGGTGGATACGAGCAGTACTTC
CASKEAIGGYEQYF
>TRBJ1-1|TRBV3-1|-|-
TGTGCCAGCAGCCGAAGGGAGGGGACTGAAGCTTTCTTT
CASSRREGTEAFF
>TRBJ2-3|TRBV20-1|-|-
TGCAGTGTCCGACTCAGCACAGATACGCAGTATTTT
CSVRLSTDTQYF
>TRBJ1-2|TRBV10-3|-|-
TGTGCCATCAGGAGTTCTTCCACTAACGATGGCTACACCTTC
CAIRSSSTNDGYTF
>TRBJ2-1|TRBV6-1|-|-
TGTGCCAGCCGCTTAAATTATGAGCAGTTCTTC
CASRLNYEQFF
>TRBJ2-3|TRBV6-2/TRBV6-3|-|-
TGTGCCAGCAGTTATATCCCCCCAAGGGTGTCAGATACGCAGTATTTT
CASSYIPPRVSDTQYF
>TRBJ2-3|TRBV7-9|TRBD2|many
TGTGCCAGCAGCTTAGATAGCGGGACACGCACAGATACGCAGTATTTT
CASSLDSGTRTDTQYF
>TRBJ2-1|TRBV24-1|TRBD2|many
TGTGCCACCAGTGATTTGATGTTAGCGGGCGACAATGAGCAGTTCTTC
CATSDLMLAGDNEQFF
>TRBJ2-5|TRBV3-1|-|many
TGTGCCAGCAGCCGCCGCGGGGAACCCCAAGAGACCCAGTACTTC
CASSRRGEPQETQYF
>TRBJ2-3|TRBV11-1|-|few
TGTGCCAGCAGCGTACAGGTCTTTGGCGCAGATACGCAGTATTTT
CASSVQVFGADTQYF
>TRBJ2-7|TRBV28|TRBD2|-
TGTGCCAGCAGCCCGCCGGGGACTAGCGGGAGTTACGAGCAGTACTTC
CASSPPGTSGSYEQYF
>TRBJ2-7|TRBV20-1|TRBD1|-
TGCAGTGCTACCCGGACAGGGGTGGCCTACGAGCAGTACTTC
CSATRTGVAYEQYF
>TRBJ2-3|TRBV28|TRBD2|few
TGTGCCAGTTTAGCGGGAGAGGTCGATACGCAGTATTTT
CASLAGEVDTQYF
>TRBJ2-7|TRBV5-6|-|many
TGTGCCAGCAGCCTTCAAGAAAGGACGTTCTACTCCTACGAGCAGTACTTC
CASSLQERTFYSYEQYF
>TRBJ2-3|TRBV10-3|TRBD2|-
TGTGCCATCAGTGAGTCGGCTAGCGGGTACCCAGATACGCAGTATTTT
CAISESASGYPDTQYF
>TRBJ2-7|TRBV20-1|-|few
TGCAGTGCTAAAAAACCGGGACCGAACTACGAGCAGTACTTC
CSAKKPGPNYEQYF
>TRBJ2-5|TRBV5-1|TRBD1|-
TGCGCCAGCAGCTCCACGGACAGGGCGGCCCAGTACTTC
CASSSTDRAAQYF
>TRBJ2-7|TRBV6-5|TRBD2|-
TGTGCCAGCAGTTACCAACCGAGCGGGAGCACCTACGAGCAGTACTTC
CASSYQPSGSTYEQYF
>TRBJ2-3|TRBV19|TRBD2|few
TGTGCCAGTAGACAAGGTGGAGCGGGAGGTACGCAGTATTTT
CASRQGGAGGTQYF
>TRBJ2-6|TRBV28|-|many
TGTGCCAGCAGGTCCCTCTCTGGGGCCAACGTCCTGACTTTC
CASRSLSGANVLTF